This T cell receptor beta chain appears in the sequencing data of a study of tumor-infiltrating lymphocytes in primary liver carcinoma. Study summary: The yield of productive TCRbeta reads per sample was roughly 3.5 to 7.13 million and was similar across tissue types.

The study extracted blood RNA from unsorted whole blood and also extracted germline DNA. With 5 bases removed from V and 4 bases from J, the gap between germline ends came to 16 bases. The CDR3 totals 15 residues. CDR1 and CDR2 (germline): KGHDR, SFDVKD. Total RNA (roughly 530 ng) served as template for TCR beta cDNA synthesis primed by a constant-region primer. A slightly modified ARM-PCR protocol with three nested multiplex PCR rounds produced these TCR beta libraries. Both of the initial two PCR rounds ran for around 9 cycles and employed TRBV1-TRBV30 forward primers alongside a C-beta reverse primer. TCRdb fed the multiplex PCR reads into MiXCR, producing one record per CDR3 protein. The table lists 300,000 to 400,000 distinct CDR3 sequences, roughly 61% of them singletons.

The chain recombines TRBV24-1 with TRBJ1-2; weak D call: TRBD1 (6 bases). Material: peripheral blood. This receptor was obtained from a man aged 35 to 55 with primary liver carcinoma and hepatitis B virus infection. In DNA, the CDR3 is TGTGCCACCAGTGCCTCCGACAGGCCTAGCTATGGCTACACCTTC. Protein product: CATSASDRPSYGYTF.